This T cell receptor (beta chain) is drawn from a study of T cells in Graves' hyperthyroidism and ophthalmopathy. In its sample, this clonotype was seen many times. Authors of the study amplified TCR beta CDR3 regions from RNA transcripts. First-round RT-PCR with HTBI primers amplified the TCR CDR3 region. TCRdb recomputed calls from the multiplex PCR reads with MiXCR, one row per CDR3 protein. The sample contains 560,000 or so distinct CDR3 sequences, more than 45% of which appear only once. Germline V gene data show CDR1 as ENHRY and CDR2 as SYGVKD. This CDR3 spans 15 amino acids. Trimming took 4 bases from V and 2 from J; bases not matched to a gene: 5.

J is TRBJ1-5 and V is TRBV10-3; 7 bases are a match to TRBD1. The receptor's source is a woman younger than 35 with Graves' hyperthyroidism. The sequencing sample was made of peripheral blood or thyroid tissue (not recorded which). DNA for the CDR3: TGTGCCATCAGTGGAGACAGGGTTGGCAATCAGCCCCAGCATTTT. Translating it yields CAISGDRVGNQPQHF.